The clone carrying this T cell receptor beta chain was observed once. This specimen belongs to a study of blood T cell repertoires in COVID-19. The overall study: Acute and convalescent COVID-19 samples came from the United States, Italy and Spain.

The V gene's germline CDR1 is SGHVS and CDR2 FQNEAQ. V was pared by 2 bases and J by 10 bases, with 17 bases between. This CDR3 region has 14 residues. The protocol was immunoSEQ multiplex PCR, while the TCRdb copy is restricted to in-frame clones and leaves out a portion. The table includes some 94,000 clones, approximately 90% detected once. The rearrangement links TRBV7-8 to TRBJ1-1, with unresolved D. This clonotype was sampled from a human donor in a cohort sampled during active COVID-19. The sequencing input was peripheral blood. The CDR3 nucleotides are TGTGCCAGCAGCTTACGGGAGAAGAGCGATAGAGCTTTCTTT. Translating it yields CASSLREKSDRAFF.